Included here is one TCR beta chain sequence, with context. Method: immunoSEQ multiplex PCR; TCRdb's copy keeps in-frame clones and lacks some. The data contain a few hundred thousand clones, around 90% of them seen just once; the ten biggest clones take up 0.9% to 1.5%. The cohort comprised adults aged 18 to 89 years residing in 20 to 25 US areas. Grouping used clinical history reported by participants in a survey and questionnaire. Cohort 3 recovered donors had two negative PCRs, clearance, or symptom resolution. This specimen belongs to a study of blood T cell repertoires in COVID-19. V was shortened by 5 bases and J by 4 bases, with 14 bases between the two germline ends. The CDR3 totals 15 residues. The V gene's germline CDR1 is SNHLY and CDR2 FYNNEI.

This clonotype was obtained from a woman younger than 35 who had recovered from COVID-19. The sequencing sample was made of PBMCs or T cells enriched from blood (not recorded which). The rearrangement uses TRBV2 and TRBJ2-2; D call uncertain. CDR3: CASSQRRPATGELFF. The DNA for the CDR3 is TGTGCCAGCAGTCAGCGACGGCCAGCCACCGGGGAGCTGTTTTTT.